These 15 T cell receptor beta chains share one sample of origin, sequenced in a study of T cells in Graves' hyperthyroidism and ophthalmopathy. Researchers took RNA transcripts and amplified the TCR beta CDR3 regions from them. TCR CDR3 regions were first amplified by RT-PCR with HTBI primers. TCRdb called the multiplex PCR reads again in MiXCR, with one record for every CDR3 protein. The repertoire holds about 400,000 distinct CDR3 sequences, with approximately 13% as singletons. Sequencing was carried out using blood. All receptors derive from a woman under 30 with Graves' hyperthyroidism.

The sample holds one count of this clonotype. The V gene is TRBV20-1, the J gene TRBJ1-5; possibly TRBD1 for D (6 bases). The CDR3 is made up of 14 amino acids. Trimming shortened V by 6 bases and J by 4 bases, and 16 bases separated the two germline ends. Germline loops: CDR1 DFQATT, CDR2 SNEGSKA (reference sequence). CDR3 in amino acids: CSADPGHGNQPQHF. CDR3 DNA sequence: TGCAGTGCCGATCCGGGACACGGAAATCAGCCCCAGCATTTT.

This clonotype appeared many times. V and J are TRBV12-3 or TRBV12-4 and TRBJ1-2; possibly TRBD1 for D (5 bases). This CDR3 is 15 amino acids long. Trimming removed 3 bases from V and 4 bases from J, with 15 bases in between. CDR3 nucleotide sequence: TGTGCCAGCAGTTTTAGCGGCCCTAGGGGCTATGGCTACACCTTC. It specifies CASSFSGPRGYGYTF.

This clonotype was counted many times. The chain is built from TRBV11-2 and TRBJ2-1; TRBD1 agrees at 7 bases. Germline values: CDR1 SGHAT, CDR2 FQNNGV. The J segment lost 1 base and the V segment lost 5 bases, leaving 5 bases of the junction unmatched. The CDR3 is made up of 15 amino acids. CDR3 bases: TGTGCCAGCAGCCCCCGCAGGGGGTCCTACAATGAGCAGTTCTTC. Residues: CASSPRRGSYNEQFF.

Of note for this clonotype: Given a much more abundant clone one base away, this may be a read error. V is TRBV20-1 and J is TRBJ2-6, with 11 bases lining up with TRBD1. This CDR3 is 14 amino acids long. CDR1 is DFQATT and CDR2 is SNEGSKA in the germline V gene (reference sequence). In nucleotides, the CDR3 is TGCAATGGACAGGGGGCGCGGACAGCCAACGTCCTGACTTTC. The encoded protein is CNGQGARTANVLTF.

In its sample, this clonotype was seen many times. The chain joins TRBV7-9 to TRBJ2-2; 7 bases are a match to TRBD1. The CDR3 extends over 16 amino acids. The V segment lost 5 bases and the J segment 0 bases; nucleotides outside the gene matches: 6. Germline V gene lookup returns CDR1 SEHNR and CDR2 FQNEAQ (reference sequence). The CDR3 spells CASSPRQGPNTGELFF. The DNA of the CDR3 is TGTGCCAGCAGCCCCCGACAGGGACCGAACACCGGGGAGCTGTTTTTT. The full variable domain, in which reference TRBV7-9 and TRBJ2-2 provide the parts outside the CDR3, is DTGVSQNPRHKITKRGQNVTFRCDPISEHNRLYWYRQTLGQGPEFLTYFQNEAQLEKSRLLSDRFSAERPKGSFSTLEIQRTEQGDSAMYLCASSPRQGPNTGELFFGEGSRLTVL.

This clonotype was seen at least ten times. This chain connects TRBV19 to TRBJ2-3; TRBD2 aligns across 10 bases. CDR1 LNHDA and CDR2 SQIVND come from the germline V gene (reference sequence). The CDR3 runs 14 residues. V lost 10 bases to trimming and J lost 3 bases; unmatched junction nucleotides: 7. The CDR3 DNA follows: TGTGCCACTCGAGGACTAGCGGAAACAGATACGCAGTATTTT. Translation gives CATRGLAETDTQYF.

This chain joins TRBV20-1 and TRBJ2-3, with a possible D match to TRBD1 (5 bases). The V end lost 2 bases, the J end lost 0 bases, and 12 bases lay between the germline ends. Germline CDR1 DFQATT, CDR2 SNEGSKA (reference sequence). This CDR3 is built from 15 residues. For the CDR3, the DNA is TGCAGTGCTAGATCGACAGCCGCTAGCACAGATACGCAGTATTTT. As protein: CSARSTAASTDTQYF.

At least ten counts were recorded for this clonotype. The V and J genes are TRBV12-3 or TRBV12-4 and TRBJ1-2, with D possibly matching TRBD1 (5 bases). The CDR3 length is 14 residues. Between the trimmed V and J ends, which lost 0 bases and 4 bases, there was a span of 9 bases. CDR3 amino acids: CASSLAQGRYGYTF. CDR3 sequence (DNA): TGTGCCAGCAGTTTAGCGCAGGGCCGCTATGGCTACACCTTC.

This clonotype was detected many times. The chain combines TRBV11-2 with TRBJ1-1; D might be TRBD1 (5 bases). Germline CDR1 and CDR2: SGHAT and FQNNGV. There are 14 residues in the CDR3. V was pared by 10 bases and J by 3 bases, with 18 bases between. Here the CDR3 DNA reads TGTGCCACGGGACGTTCATCGGGGTACACTGAAGCTTTCTTT. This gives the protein CATGRSSGYTEAFF.

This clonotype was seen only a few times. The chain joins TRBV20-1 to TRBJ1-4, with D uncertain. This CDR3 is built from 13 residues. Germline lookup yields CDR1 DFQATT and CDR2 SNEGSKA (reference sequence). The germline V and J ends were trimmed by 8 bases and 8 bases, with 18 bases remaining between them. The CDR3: CSTSGLQMEKLFF. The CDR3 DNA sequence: TGCAGTACCTCCGGGCTACAGATGGAAAAACTGTTTTTT.

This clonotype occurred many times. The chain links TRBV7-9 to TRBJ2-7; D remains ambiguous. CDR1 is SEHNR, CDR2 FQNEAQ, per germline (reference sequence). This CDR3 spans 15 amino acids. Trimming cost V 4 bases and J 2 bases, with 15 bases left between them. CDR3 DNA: TGTGCCAGCAGCTCACCCCGACTCGCCCCCTACGAGCAGTACTTC. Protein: CASSSPRLAPYEQYF.

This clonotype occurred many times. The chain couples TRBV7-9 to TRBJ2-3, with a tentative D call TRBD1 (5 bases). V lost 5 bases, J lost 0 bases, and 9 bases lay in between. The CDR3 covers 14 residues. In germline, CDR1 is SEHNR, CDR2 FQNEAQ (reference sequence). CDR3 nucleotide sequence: TGTGCCAGCAGCCTGACAGCCAGCACAGATACGCAGTATTTT. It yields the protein CASSLTASTDTQYF.

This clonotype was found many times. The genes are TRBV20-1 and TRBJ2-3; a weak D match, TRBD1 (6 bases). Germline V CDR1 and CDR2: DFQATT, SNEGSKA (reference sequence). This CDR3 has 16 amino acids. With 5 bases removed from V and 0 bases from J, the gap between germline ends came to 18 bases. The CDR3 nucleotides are TGCAGTGCTTCCCCTGGGGGCGGAGCTAGCACAGATACGCAGTATTTT. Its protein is CSASPGGGASTDTQYF.

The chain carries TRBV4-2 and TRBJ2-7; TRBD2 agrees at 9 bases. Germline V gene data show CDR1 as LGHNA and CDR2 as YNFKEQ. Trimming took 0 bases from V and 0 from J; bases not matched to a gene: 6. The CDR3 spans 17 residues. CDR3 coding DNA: TGTGCCAGCAGCCAAGAATCGCTAGCGGGAAACTCCTACGAGCAGTACTTC. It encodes CASSQESLAGNSYEQYF.

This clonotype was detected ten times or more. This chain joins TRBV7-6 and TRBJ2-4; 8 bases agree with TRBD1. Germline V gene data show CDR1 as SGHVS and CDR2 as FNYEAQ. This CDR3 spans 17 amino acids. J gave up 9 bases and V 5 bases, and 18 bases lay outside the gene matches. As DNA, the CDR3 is TGTGCCAGCAGCACCCCCCAGGGGGCGAGAATGATGGGCATTCAGTACTTC. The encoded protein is CASSTPQGARMMGIQYF. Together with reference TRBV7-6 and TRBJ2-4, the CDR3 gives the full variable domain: GAGVSQSPRYKVTKRGQDVALRCDPISGHVSLYWYRQALGQGPEFLTYFNYEAQQDKSGLPNDRFSAERPEGSISTLTIQRTEQRDSAMYRCASSTPQGARMMGIQYFGAGTRLSVL.